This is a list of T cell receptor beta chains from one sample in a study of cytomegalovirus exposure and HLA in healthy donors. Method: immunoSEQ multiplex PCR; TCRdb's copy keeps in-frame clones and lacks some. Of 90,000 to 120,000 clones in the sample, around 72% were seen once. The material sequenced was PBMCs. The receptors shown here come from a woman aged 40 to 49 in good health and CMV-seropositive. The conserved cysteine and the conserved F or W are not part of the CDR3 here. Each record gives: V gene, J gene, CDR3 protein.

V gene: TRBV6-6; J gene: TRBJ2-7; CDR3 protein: ASSPGGRSYEQY
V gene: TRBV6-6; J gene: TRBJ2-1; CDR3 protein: ASRQGLFNEQF
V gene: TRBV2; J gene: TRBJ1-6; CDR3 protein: ASRDEGSYNSPLH
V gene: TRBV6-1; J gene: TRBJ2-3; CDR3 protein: ASSEALTSGRKGTQY
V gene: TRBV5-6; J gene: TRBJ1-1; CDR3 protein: ASSLSLTEAF
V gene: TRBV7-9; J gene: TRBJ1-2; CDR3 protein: ASSLGGGGNYGYT
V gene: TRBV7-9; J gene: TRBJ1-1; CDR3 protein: ASSSGQGTEAF
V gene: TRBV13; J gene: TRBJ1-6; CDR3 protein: ASSLGASSYNSPLH
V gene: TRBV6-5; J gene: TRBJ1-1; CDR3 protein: ASSSDTVGTEAF
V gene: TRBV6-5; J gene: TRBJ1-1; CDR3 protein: ASSYNRNTEAF
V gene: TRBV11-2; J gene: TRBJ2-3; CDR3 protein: ASSLGQNTDTQY
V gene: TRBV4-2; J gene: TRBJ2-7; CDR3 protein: ASSQRVSGGNYYEQY
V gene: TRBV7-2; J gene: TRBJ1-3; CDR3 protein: ASSRRQGLGSGNTIY
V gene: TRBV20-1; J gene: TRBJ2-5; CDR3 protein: SLLAQETQY
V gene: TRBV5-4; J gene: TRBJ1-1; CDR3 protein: ASSSRQGTEAF
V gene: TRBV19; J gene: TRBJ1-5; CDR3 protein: ASTATGDPQPQH
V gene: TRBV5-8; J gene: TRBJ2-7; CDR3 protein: ASSLKGEDEQY
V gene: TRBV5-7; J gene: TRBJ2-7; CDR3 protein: ASSLVPGRPYEQY
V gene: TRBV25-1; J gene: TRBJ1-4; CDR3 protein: ASSAQGGKLF
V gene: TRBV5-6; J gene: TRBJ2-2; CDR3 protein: ASSYIGTPNTGELF
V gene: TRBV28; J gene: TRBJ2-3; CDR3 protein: ASSLVQGTDTQY
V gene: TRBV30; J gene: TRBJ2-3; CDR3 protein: AWSPADTQY
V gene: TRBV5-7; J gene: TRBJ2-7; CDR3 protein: ASSFRGTYEQY
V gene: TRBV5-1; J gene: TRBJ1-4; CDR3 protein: ASSLGWGQGNEKLF
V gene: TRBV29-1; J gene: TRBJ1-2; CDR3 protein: SVAGSGGAGGYT